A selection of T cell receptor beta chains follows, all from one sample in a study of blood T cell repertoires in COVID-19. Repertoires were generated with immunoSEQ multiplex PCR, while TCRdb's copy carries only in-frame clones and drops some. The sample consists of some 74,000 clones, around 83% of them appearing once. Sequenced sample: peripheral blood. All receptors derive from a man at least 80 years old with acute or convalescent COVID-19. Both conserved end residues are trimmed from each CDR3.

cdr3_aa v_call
ATSDASTDTQY TRBV24-1
ASSQDYGPSGGRQSYNEQF TRBV3-1/TRBV3-2
ASSPENGRSSTDTQY TRBV7-9
ASSPTGTGSGELF TRBV18
ASSLRGRPNSPLH TRBV13
ASSPLWAGVNNEQF TRBV7-6
ASTQGGANTEAF TRBV6-5
ASSGDRGKGATEAF TRBV9
ASRGGAEAF TRBV3-1/TRBV3-2
ASSPKGAIGNEQF TRBV7-9
ASSLALGGTPF TRBV12-3/TRBV12-4
ASSRDRGRNNEQF TRBV14
ASSPFRGGSYNEQL TRBV7-2
ASSFGASGSVDTQY TRBV5-1
ASSFTGLTGELF TRBV28
ASSSRLEDTQY TRBV7-3
ASSLRQGVTEAF TRBV5-1
ASSYALSQPQH TRBV6-5
SVEVQEAYEQY TRBV29-1
AISERQGIYNEQF TRBV10-3
ATSDRGTDTQY TRBV24-1
ASSVAYTYEQY TRBV7-2